This T cell receptor beta chain was sequenced during a study of blood T cell repertoires in COVID-19. As for the study in general: PBMCs, B-cell-depleted T cells, or T cells were the source of the cDNA or gDNA that made up the material.

Produced via immunoSEQ multiplex PCR; TCRdb's table is partial and in-frame only. The repertoire consists of hundreds of thousands of clones, with under 95% occurring once and the leading ten covering 2% to 3%. Donors were grouped by their self-reported clinical history. Two negative PCRs, clearance, or symptom resolution were required of recovered Cohort 3 donors. This receptor was identified in a man aged 55-75 years who had recovered from COVID-19. Sequencing used PBMCs or T cells enriched from blood (not recorded which).

CDR3 amino acids: CSVPGRAAYEQYF. Written as DNA, the CDR3 is TGCAGCGTCCCCGGGAGGGCGGCCTACGAGCAGTACTTC. The chain recombines TRBV29-1 with TRBJ2-7, with 8 bases that match TRBD2. Germline V gene sequence: CDR1 SQVTM, CDR2 ANQGSEA. Trimming took 6 bases from V and 2 from J; bases not matched to a gene: 6. The CDR3 loop spans 13 amino acids.